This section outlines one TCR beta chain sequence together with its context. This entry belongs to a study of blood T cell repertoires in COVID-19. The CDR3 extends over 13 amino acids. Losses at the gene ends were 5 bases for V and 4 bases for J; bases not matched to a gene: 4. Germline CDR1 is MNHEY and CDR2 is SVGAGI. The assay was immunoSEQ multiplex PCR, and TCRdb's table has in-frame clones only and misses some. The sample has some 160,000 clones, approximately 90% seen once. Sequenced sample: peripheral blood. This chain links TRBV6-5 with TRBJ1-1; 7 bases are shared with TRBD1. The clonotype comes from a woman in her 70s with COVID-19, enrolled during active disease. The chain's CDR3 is CASSRDRATEAFF. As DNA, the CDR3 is TGTGCCAGCAGTCGTGACAGGGCCACTGAAGCTTTCTTT.